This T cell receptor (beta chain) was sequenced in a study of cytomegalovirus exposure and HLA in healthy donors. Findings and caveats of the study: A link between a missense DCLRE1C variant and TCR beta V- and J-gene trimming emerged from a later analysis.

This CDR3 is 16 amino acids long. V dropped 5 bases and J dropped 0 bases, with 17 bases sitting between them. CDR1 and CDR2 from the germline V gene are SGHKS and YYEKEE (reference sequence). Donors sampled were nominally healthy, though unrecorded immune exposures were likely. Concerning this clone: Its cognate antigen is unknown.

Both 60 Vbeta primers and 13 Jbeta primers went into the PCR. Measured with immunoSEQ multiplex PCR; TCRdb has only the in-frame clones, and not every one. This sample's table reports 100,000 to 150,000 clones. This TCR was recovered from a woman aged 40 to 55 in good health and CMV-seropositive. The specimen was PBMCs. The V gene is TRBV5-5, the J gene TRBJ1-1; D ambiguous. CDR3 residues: CASRGVKAPMNTEAFF. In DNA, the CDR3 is TGTGCCAGCAGGGGAGTGAAGGCCCCCATGAACACTGAAGCTTTCTTT.